Following are 2 T cell receptor beta chains from one sample sequenced in a study of cytomegalovirus exposure and HLA in healthy donors (dated by TCRdb to about 2017). Receptor libraries were prepared by the immunoSEQ multiplex PCR assay. The multiplex PCR relied on a mix of 60 forward primers for TCR Vbeta segments and 13 reverse primers for TCR Jbeta segments. TCRdb took this table from immuneACCESS and kept in-frame rearrangements with V and J called. Such tables lack part of the clones; where checked against another copy, unresolved V genes explain under half of the gap, and the rest is unexplained. In all, the sample holds 180,000 or so clones, and around a tenth of those were seen once. The ten most abundant clones make up approximately 1.5% of the sample. Sequencing used PBMCs. All receptors derive from a woman younger than 45 in good health and CMV-seropositive.

This clone appeared a few times. The chain uses TRBV5-1 and TRBJ1-2; no definite D call. Germline CDR1 reads SGHRS; CDR2 reads YFSETQ. Trimming left V 6 bases short and J 5 bases short, with 20 bases between. This CDR3 contains 15 residues. The CDR3 loop reads CASMDTGGNPYGYTF. CDR3 coding DNA: TGCGCCAGCATGGATACGGGAGGAAATCCGTATGGCTACACCTTC.

The chain combines TRBV30 with TRBJ1-4, with D hard to call. The CDR3 loop spans 11 amino acids. CDR1 and CDR2 (germline): GTSNPN, SVGIG (reference sequence). CDR3 DNA sequence: TGTAGCAGCGAAGAGGGTGAAAAACTGTTTTTT. Protein: CSSEEGEKLFF.